This T cell receptor beta chain was captured in a study of response to subunit inactivated influenza vaccine. The study, taken as a whole, reports: Authors suggested each seasonal influenza vaccination recruits few new T cells.

TCRdb analysed the RT-PCR reads with MiXCR anew, one entry per CDR3 protein. The sample gives about 700,000 distinct CDR3 sequences, approximately 14% of which show up once; roughly 12% is in the top ten. As to this clonotype: Its antigen remains unknown.

The CDR3 is 14 amino acids. With 0 bases removed from V and 4 bases from J, the gap between germline ends came to 10 bases. Germline assignment: CDR1 SGHRS and CDR2 YFSETQ. The sample in question was PBMCs from blood, obtained 12 days after vaccination. The rearrangement uses TRBV5-1 and TRBJ1-2; unclear D gene. This sequence was found in a man aged 45 to 65 who received an inactivated influenza vaccine. CDR3 nucleotides: TGCGCCAGCAGCTTGGCCGCCAACCTCTATGGCTACACCTTC. It is translated as CASSLAANLYGYTF.